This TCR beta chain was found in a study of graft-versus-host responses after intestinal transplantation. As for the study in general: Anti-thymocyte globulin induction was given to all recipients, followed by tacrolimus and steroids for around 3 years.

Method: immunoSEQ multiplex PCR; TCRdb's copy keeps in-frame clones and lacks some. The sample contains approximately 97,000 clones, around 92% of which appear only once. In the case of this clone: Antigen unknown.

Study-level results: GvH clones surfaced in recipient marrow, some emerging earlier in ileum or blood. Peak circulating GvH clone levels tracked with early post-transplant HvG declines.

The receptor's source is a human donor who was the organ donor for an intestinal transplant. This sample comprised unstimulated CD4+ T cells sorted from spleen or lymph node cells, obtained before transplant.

The CDR3 DNA sequence: TGTGCCAGCACCCTGCAGGATACGCAGTATTTT. The encoded protein is CASTLQDTQYF. V usage is TRBV6-1 and J usage is TRBJ2-3; no reliable D call. V was cut by 7 bases and J by 6 bases, with 8 bases left in between. The CDR3 is 11 amino acids. CDR1 is MNHNS, CDR2 SASEGT, per germline.